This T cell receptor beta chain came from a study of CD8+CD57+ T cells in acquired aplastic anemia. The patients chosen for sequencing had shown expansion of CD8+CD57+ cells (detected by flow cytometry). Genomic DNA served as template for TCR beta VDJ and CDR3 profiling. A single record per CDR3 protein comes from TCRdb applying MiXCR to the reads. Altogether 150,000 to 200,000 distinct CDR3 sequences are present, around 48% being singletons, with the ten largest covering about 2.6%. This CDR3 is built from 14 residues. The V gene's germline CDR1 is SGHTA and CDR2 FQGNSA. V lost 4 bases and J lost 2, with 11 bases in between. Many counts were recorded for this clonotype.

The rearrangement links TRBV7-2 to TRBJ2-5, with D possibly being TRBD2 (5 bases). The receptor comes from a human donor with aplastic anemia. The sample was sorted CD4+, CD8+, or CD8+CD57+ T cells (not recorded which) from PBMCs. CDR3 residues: CASSSRWTQETQYF. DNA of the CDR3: TGTGCCAGCAGCTCCCGATGGACTCAAGAGACCCAGTACTTC.